This T cell receptor beta chain was sequenced during a study of cytomegalovirus exposure and HLA in healthy donors. Per the germline V gene, CDR1 is MNHNS and CDR2 is SASEGT. V lost 7 bases to trimming and J lost 0 bases, with 9 bases between them. The CDR3 totals 13 residues. The PCR used 60 Vbeta and 13 Jbeta primers. Clones were read by immunoSEQ multiplex PCR, and TCRdb kept only the in-frame ones, dropping some. The sample has over 100,000 clones; roughly four fifths are singletons. The chain uses TRBV6-1 and TRBJ2-5, with a weak D call TRBD2 (6 bases). The sample was PBMCs. The TCR was taken from a woman younger than 45 in good health and CMV-seropositive. This CDR3 reads CASNRDYQETQYF. For the CDR3, the DNA is TGTGCCAGCAATCGGGACTACCAAGAGACCCAGTACTTC.